One sample yielded the 2 T cell receptor beta chains listed below, sequenced in a study of identical twins. TCRdb analysed the 5' RACE reads with MiXCR anew, one entry per CDR3 protein. The sample records under 900,000 distinct CDR3 sequences, 10% to 15% being singletons. These records were also assigned to another study, of yellow fever vaccine responses in identical twins.

What was sequenced was PBMCs. Every receptor here comes from a woman under 30 in good health.

V and J are TRBV4-2 and TRBJ1-6; D is possibly TRBD1 (5 bases). There are 14 residues in the CDR3. The ends were cut back, 3 bases at V and 9 bases at J, with 12 bases in the middle. In germline, CDR1 is LGHNA, CDR2 YNFKEQ. CDR3 amino acids: CASSHRGQGSPLHF. CDR3 DNA: TGTGCCAGCAGCCACCGGGGCCAAGGTTCACCCCTCCACTTT.

This clonotype showed up many times. The rearrangement uses TRBV12-3 or TRBV12-4 and TRBJ2-7; 12 nucleotides agree with TRBD2. The CDR3 has 16 amino acids. V lost 5 bases, J lost 0 bases, and 5 bases stayed unmatched. The CDR3 coding sequence is TGTGCCAGCAGTCCCCTAGCGGGAGGGCCCTCCTACGAGCAGTACTTC. It translates to CASSPLAGGPSYEQYF.